This T cell receptor beta chain was retrieved from a study of T cells after yellow fever vaccination. This clonotype showed up just a few times. Its antigen is still unknown. Points from the study as a whole: Weaker, the secondary response peaked sooner, at day 5 versus 15.

V dropped 0 bases and J dropped 5 bases, with 5 bases sitting between them. Germline V CDR1 and CDR2: SGDLS, YYNGEE. The CDR3 extends over 12 amino acids. Via MiXCR, TCRdb re-called the 5' RACE reads, giving one row per CDR3 protein. The sample carries about 170,000 distinct CDR3 sequences, about 6% recorded once. This chain connects TRBV9 to TRBJ1-2; D perhaps matches TRBD1 (5 bases). The receptor was isolated from a man aged 18-30 years who received the YFV17D yellow fever vaccine. The sample here was CD4+ T cells sorted from PBMCs, taken on the day of the first yellow fever vaccination. The CDR3: CASSVAGYGYTF. The CDR3 DNA reads TGTGCCAGCAGCGTAGCAGGGTATGGCTACACCTTC. Combining the CDR3 with reference TRBV9 and TRBJ1-2 gives the whole variable domain DSGVTQTPKHLITATGQRVTLRCSPRSGDLSVYWYQQSLDQGLQFLIQYYNGEERAKGNILERFSAQQFPDLHSELNLSSLELGDSALYFCASSVAGYGYTFGSGTRLTVV.